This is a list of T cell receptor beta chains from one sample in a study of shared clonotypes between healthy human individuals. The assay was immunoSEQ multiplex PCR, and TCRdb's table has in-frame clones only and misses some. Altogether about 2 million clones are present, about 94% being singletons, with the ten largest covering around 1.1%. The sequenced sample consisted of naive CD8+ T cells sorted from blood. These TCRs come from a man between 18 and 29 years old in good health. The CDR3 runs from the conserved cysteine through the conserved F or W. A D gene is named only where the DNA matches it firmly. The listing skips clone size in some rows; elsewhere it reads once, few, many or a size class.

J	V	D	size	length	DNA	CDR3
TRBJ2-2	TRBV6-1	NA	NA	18	TGTGCCAGCAGTGCAAGTTGGGAGGAAGGGGGTAGGACCGGGGAGCTGTTTTTT	CASSASWEEGGRTGELFF
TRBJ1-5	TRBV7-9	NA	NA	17	TGTGCCAGCAGCTCCGTGCGTGGGGGAAGGGAAGGTCAGCCCCAGCATTTT	CASSSVRGGREGQPQHF
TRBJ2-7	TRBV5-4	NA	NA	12	TGTGCCAGCAGCTTCGGGTCCCACGAGCAGTACTTC	CASSFGSHEQYF
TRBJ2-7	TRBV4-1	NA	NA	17	TGCGCCAGCAGCCAACGCCGCGGTCCAGGAACTGGGTACGAGCAGTACTTC	CASSQRRGPGTGYEQYF
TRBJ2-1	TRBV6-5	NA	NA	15	TGTGCCAGCAGTTACTCGAGAGACTCAAACAATGAGCAGTTCTTC	CASSYSRDSNNEQFF
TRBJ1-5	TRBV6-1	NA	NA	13	TGTGCCACAAAGGACAGCTTAGATCAGCCCCAGCATTTT	CATKDSLDQPQHF
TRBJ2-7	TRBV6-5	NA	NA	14	TGTGCCAGCAGTTACTCTCGTGGCTCCTACGAGCAGTACTTC	CASSYSRGSYEQYF
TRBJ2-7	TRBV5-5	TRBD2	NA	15	TGTGCCAGCAGCCCGTGGGGTAGCGGGTACTACGAGCAGTACTTC	CASSPWGSGYYEQYF
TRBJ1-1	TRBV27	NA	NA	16	TGTGCCAGCAGTTTGGGGTGGGACACAACCTTATTTGAAGCTTTCTTT	CASSLGWDTTLFEAFF
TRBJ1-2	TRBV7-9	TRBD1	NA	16	TGTGCCAGCAGCTTAGTAGAGGGGGCCAGGCGTTATGGCTACACCTTC	CASSLVEGARRYGYTF
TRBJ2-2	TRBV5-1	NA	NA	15	TGCGCCAGCAGCTTGGTCTACCTCGACACCGGGGAGCTGTTTTTT	CASSLVYLDTGELFF
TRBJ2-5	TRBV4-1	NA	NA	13	TGCGCCAGCAGCCAGGAGGGGGCAGAGAAACAGTACTTC	CASSQEGAEKQYF
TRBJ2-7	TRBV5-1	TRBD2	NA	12	TGCGCCAGCAGCACCGCTAGCGGCGAGCAGTACTTC	CASSTASGEQYF
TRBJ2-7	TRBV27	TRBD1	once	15	TGTGCCAGCAGTCCCCGACAGGGTTCAACCTACGAGCAGTACTTC	CASSPRQGSTYEQYF
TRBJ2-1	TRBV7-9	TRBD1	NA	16	TGTGCCAGCAGCTTCGGGACAGCGTCGCCCTACAATGAGCAGTTCTTC	CASSFGTASPYNEQFF
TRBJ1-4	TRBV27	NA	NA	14	TGTGCCAGCAGTTTATCGTACGAAGATGAAAAACTGTTTTTT	CASSLSYEDEKLFF
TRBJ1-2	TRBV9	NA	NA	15	TGTGCCAGCAGCCCCGACGTAATGGGGAACTATGGCTACACCTTC	CASSPDVMGNYGYTF
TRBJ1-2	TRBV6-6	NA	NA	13	TGTGCCAGCAGTTACGGGGGACCCTATGGCTACACCTTC	CASSYGGPYGYTF
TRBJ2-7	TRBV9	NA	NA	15	TGTGCCAGCAGCGTAGGAGCGGACTTGACCTACGAGCAGTACTTC	CASSVGADLTYEQYF
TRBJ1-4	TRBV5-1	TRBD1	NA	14	TGCGCCAGCAGCCTACGACAGGGAAGTGAAAAACTGTTTTTT	CASSLRQGSEKLFF
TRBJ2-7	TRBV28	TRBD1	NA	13	TGTGCCAGCACTTTCGCAGGGGGCTACGAGCAGTACTTC	CASTFAGGYEQYF
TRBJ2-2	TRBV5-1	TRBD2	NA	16	TGCGCCAGCAGCCACGGGACTAGCGGATACACCGGGGAGCTGTTTTTT	CASSHGTSGYTGELFF
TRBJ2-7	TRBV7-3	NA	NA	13	TGTGCCAGCAGCCTCGGACAGTTATACGAGCAGTACTTC	CASSLGQLYEQYF
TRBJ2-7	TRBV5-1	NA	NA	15	TGCGCCAGCAGCTTGGATCCCGCGGCCAACAACGAGCAGTACTTC	CASSLDPAANNEQYF
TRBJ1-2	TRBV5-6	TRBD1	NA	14	TGTGCCAGCAGCTTGGGACAGGGGGTTGATGGCTACACCTTC	CASSLGQGVDGYTF
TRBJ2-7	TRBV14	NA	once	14	TGTGCCAGCAGCCAAGGAGGAGGCCCCTACGAGCAGTACTTC	CASSQGGGPYEQYF
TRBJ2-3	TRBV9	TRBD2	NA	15	TGTGCCAGCTCATATGGACTAGCGGACACAGATACGCAGTATTTT	CASSYGLADTDTQYF
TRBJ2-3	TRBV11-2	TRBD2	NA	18	TGTGCCAGCAGCTTAGACCCGCCCCTCGCTAGCGGGAGAGATACGCAGTATTTT	CASSLDPPLASGRDTQYF
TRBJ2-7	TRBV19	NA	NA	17	TGTGCCAGTAGTACACCTCTCCCCGAGCAGGGTGGAAACGAGCAGTACTTC	CASSTPLPEQGGNEQYF
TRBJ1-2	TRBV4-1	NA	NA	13	TGCGCCAGCAGCCGCGGGACCGGGTATGACTACACCTTC	CASSRGTGYDYTF
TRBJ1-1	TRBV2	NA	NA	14	TGTGCCAGCAGAGGAGATGTTCTGGACACTGAAGCTTTCTTT	CASRGDVLDTEAFF
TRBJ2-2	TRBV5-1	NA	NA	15	TGCGCCAGCAGCCCCCTGAGCGGTTCCACCGGGGAGCTGTTTTTT	CASSPLSGSTGELFF
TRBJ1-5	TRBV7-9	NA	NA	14	TGTGCCTCTTCAGCCCCCAACATGAATCAGCCCCAGCATTTT	CASSAPNMNQPQHF
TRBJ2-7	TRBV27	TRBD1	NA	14	TGTGCCAGCAGTTTTGCACAGGGGAGATACGAGCAGTACTTC	CASSFAQGRYEQYF
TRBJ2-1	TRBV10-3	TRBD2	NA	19	TGTGCCATCAGTGCGGAAGGGTTCGGCGGGGAGGGCTCCTACAATGAGCAGTTCTTC	CAISAEGFGGEGSYNEQFF
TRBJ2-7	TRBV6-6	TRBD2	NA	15	TGTGCCAGCAGAATTGGGACTAGCGGTCCCTACGAGCAGTACTTC	CASRIGTSGPYEQYF
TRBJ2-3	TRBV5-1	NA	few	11	TGCGCCAGCTCGGGGCAGGATACGCAGTATTTT	CASSGQDTQYF
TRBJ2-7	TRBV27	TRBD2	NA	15	TGTGCCAGCAGTTTTTCGGGGGGTTTAACCTACGAGCAGTACTTC	CASSFSGGLTYEQYF
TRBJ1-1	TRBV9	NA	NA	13	TGTGCCAGCAGCGTAGAAGGTCTCACTGAAGCTTTCTTT	CASSVEGLTEAFF
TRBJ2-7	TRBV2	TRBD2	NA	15	TGTGCCAGCAGTGAAACCGCGGGGGGCCCCTACGAGCAGTACTTC	CASSETAGGPYEQYF
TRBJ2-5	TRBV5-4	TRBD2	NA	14	TGTGCCAGCAGCGGGGGACTAGCGGAAGAGACCCAGTACTTC	CASSGGLAEETQYF
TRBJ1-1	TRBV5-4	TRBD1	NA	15	TGTGCCAGCATCAAGACCGGGACAGGGGACACTGAAGCTTTCTTT	CASIKTGTGDTEAFF
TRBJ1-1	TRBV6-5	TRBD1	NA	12	TGTGCCAGCAGTTCACAGGGGACTGAAGCTTTCTTT	CASSSQGTEAFF
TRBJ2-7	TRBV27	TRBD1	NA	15	TGTGCCAGCAGTCCGACAGGGGGCGAGTCCTACGAGCAGTACTTC	CASSPTGGESYEQYF
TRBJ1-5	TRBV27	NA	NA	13	TGTGCCAGCTCTGAGGGGAGCAATCAGCCCCAGCATTTT	CASSEGSNQPQHF
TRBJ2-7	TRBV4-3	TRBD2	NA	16	TGCGCCAGCAGCCAAGATGGACTAGCGGGAGAAAACGAGCAGTACTTC	CASSQDGLAGENEQYF
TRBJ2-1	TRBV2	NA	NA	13	TGTGCCGGACCCCCGTACTCTTCCAATGAGCAGTTCTTC	CAGPPYSSNEQFF
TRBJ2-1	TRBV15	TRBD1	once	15	TGTGCCACCAGCAAAGACAGGGGGCTTCGCAATGAGCAGTTCTTC	CATSKDRGLRNEQFF
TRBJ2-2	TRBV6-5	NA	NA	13	TGTGCCAGCAGTTATTACCAGGCCGGGGAGCTGTTTTTT	CASSYYQAGELFF
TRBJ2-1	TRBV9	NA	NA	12	TGTGCCAGCAGCGGGGCGGAAGGGAGGCAGTTCTTC	CASSGAEGRQFF
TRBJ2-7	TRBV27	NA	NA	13	TGTGCCAGCAGTTTCGGGGCTTCCTACGAGCAGTACTTC	CASSFGASYEQYF
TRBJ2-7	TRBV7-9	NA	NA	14	TGTGCCAGCAGCCCCCGGGAACAGGCGTACGAGCAGTACTTC	CASSPREQAYEQYF
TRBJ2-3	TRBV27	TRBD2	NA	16	TGTGCCAGCAGTTTACTACTAGCGGGAGTGGCAGATACGCAGTATTTT	CASSLLLAGVADTQYF
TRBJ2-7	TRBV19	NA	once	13	TGTGCCAGTAGCCTAAGGGCGGCGTACGAGCAGTACTTC	CASSLRAAYEQYF
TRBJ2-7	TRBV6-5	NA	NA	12	TGTGCCAGCAGTGAACACGGGGACGAGCAGTACTTC	CASSEHGDEQYF
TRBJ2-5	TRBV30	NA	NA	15	TGTGCCTGGAGTGTAACCGAGACAGTCCAAGAGACCCAGTACTTC	CAWSVTETVQETQYF
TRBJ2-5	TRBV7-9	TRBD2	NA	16	TGTGCCAGCAGCTCGCGCTTAGCGGGAGAAGTGGAGACCCAGTACTTC	CASSSRLAGEVETQYF
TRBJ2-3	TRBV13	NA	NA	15	TGTGCCAGCAGCCCTCTCGCAGCGAGCACAGATACGCAGTATTTT	CASSPLAASTDTQYF
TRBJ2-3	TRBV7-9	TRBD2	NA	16	TGTGCCAGCAGCTTAGTCAGCGGGGGGGGCACAGATACGCAGTATTTT	CASSLVSGGGTDTQYF
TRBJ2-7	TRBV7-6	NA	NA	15	TGTGCCAGCAGCTCGGACGGAGGTAGCTCCTACGAGCAGTACTTC	CASSSDGGSSYEQYF